This TCR beta chain was recovered during a study of control samples from healthy donors and cancer patients. This CDR3 comprises 14 residues. Per the germline V gene, CDR1 is SGHTA and CDR2 is FQGNSA. V lost 4 bases to trimming and J lost 8 bases; unmatched junction nucleotides: 8. Clones were sequenced by immunoSEQ multiplex PCR, and TCRdb holds only the in-frame ones, with some missing. The sample lists about 51,000 clones; 80% were seen once. Sequenced material: blood. This chain connects TRBV7-2 to TRBJ2-4; TRBD2 matches at 7 bases. The TCR sequence derives from a man between 65 and 79 years old in good health. DNA of the CDR3: TGTGCCAGCAGCTCCGGGGGAGGGATCGACATTCAGTACTTC. This codes for CASSSGGGIDIQYF.